This T cell receptor beta chain was captured by sequencing in a study of OX40 agonist ivuxolimab in advanced cancers. Study in general: Three individuals attained partial responses, comprising one hepatocellular carcinoma case and two cutaneous melanoma cases.

Baseline, cycle 4 day 1, and cycle 7 day 1 were the blood sampling points. Sequencing was performed with immunoSEQ multiplex PCR; in TCRdb, only in-frame clones are kept and a portion is missing. The sample lists about 67,000 clones; around nine tenths were seen once. Germline lookup yields CDR1 WSHSY and CDR2 SAAADI. The CDR3 consists of 14 residues. Trimming cost V 5 bases and J 13 bases, with 18 bases left between them. Sequenced material: CD4+ or CD8+ T cells sorted from blood, taken in a trial of the OX40 agonist ivuxolimab. The clonotype was recovered from an adult with an advanced solid tumor such as melanoma, head and neck, liver or kidney cancer. The V gene is TRBV10-2, the J gene TRBJ1-6; D is unresolved. The CDR3 nucleotides read TGCGCCAGCAGTCCGACTGGGGAAGGTTTTCCCCTCCACTTT. It codes for CASSPTGEGFPLHF.